This is a list of T cell receptor beta chains from one sample in a study of OX40 agonist ivuxolimab in advanced cancers. Some clones are missing from TCRdb's copy, which holds only in-frame ones; the method was immunoSEQ multiplex PCR. The table includes more than 80,000 clones, under 95% detected once. Sequenced here: CD4+ or CD8+ T cells sorted from blood, sampled in a trial of the OX40 agonist ivuxolimab. These receptors all stem from an adult with an advanced solid tumor such as melanoma, head and neck, liver or kidney cancer. The CDR3 runs from the conserved cysteine through the conserved F or W. The order of the fields is clone size, D gene, J gene, V gene, CDR3 length, CDR3 protein, CDR3 DNA. The D gene is left open where the match is weak. Clone size is shown for a subset of rows, as once, few, many or a class of expanded clone.

.,TRBD1,TRBJ1-1,TRBV19,14,CASRAQGGRTEAFF,TGTGCCAGTAGAGCTCAGGGGGGGCGAACTGAAGCTTTCTTT
once,.,TRBJ2-5,TRBV7-9,15,CASSPPTGTEETQYF,TGTGCCAGCAGCCCCCCGACAGGGACTGAAGAGACCCAGTACTTC
.,TRBD1,TRBJ2-2,TRBV5-4,14,CASSLGQGFGELFF,TGTGCCAGCAGCTTGGGACAGGGGTTCGGGGAGCTGTTTTTT
.,TRBD2,TRBJ2-5,TRBV5-5,16,CASSLTSGRLGETQYF,TGTGCCAGCAGCTTGACTAGCGGGAGGCTGGGGGAGACCCAGTACTTC
.,.,TRBJ2-1,TRBV12-5,13,CASGFTSGGEQFF,TGTGCTAGTGGTTTTACATCCGGGGGCGAGCAGTTCTTC
few,TRBD1,TRBJ2-3,TRBV2,16,CASRPGQGVSTDTQYF,TGTGCCAGCAGGCCCGGACAGGGCGTAAGCACAGATACGCAGTATTTT
.,TRBD1,TRBJ1-1,TRBV5-6,15,CASSPPGRGATEAFF,TGTGCCAGCAGCCCGCCTGGCAGGGGGGCCACTGAAGCTTTCTTT
.,.,TRBJ1-3,TRBV5-1,15,CASSLGGEAGNTIYF,TGCGCCAGCAGCTTGGGAGGGGAAGCTGGAAACACCATATATTTT
.,.,TRBJ2-4,TRBV30,11,CAWETANIQYF,TGTGCCTGGGAGACAGCAAACATTCAGTACTTC
once,TRBD1,TRBJ2-1,TRBV28,16,CASRSGAGQGRKEQFF,TGTGCCAGCAGGTCAGGGGCAGGACAGGGCCGGAAGGAGCAGTTCTTC
.,TRBD2,TRBJ2-3,TRBV18,14,CASSLAGGPDTQYF,TGTGCCAGCTCACTAGCGGGAGGGCCCGATACGCAGTATTTT
.,TRBD2,TRBJ2-1,TRBV5-1,14,CASSLYLADNEQFF,TGCGCCAGCAGCTTGTACCTAGCGGACAATGAGCAGTTCTTC
.,.,TRBJ1-5,TRBV10-3,16,CAISENEGLGNQPQHF,TGTGCCATCAGTGAGAACGAGGGGTTGGGCAATCAGCCCCAGCATTTT
.,.,TRBJ2-3,TRBV28,15,CASRTPGPPGDTQYF,TGTGCCAGCAGAACTCCGGGACCCCCGGGAGATACGCAGTATTTT
.,TRBD2,TRBJ2-1,TRBV5-1,14,CASATSGADNEQFF,TGCGCCAGCGCGACTAGCGGGGCAGACAATGAGCAGTTCTTC
.,.,TRBJ2-5,TRBV5-1,14,CASSLDRGQETQYF,TGCGCCAGCAGCTTGGACCGGGGACAAGAGACCCAGTACTTC
.,.,TRBJ2-7,TRBV13,14,CASCLGTGAYEQYF,TGTGCCAGCTGCCTCGGGACTGGTGCCTACGAGCAGTACTTC
.,.,TRBJ1-1,TRBV30,16,CAWRARSGRPNTEAFF,TGTGCCTGGAGGGCTCGTAGTGGCAGACCCAACACTGAAGCTTTCTTT
.,.,TRBJ2-3,TRBV28,15,CASSRAETDTDTQYF,TGTGCCAGTAGCCGGGCGGAGACGGACACAGATACGCAGTATTTT
.,.,TRBJ2-6,TRBV11-1,15,CASSLQGAGANVLTF,TGTGCCAGCAGCTTACAGGGTGCAGGGGCCAACGTCCTGACTTTC
.,.,TRBJ1-3,TRBV6-5,15,CASSSLGSSGNTIYF,TGTGCCAGCAGTTCCTTGGGAAGCTCTGGAAACACCATATATTTT
.,.,TRBJ1-5,TRBV7-2,14,CASSGAWSNQPQHF,TGTGCCAGCAGCGGGGCCTGGAGCAATCAGCCCCAGCATTTT
once,.,TRBJ2-2,TRBV5-1,14,CASSLDRVTGELFF,TGCGCCAGCAGCTTGGACAGAGTCACCGGGGAGCTGTTTTTT
.,.,TRBJ2-5,TRBV18,15,CASSPPTSPPTTQYF,TGTGCCAGCTCACCACCAACTAGCCCCCCGACGACCCAGTACTTC
few,.,TRBJ2-2,TRBV10-2,13,CASSAAVAGELFF,TGCGCCAGCAGTGCAGCTGTTGCCGGGGAGCTGTTTTTT
.,.,TRBJ2-5,TRBV12-1,16,CASSFEASGNQETQYF,TGTGCCAGCAGCTTTGAGGCTAGCGGGAACCAAGAGACCCAGTACTTC
.,.,TRBJ2-1,TRBV11-3,13,CASSPLAGVEQFF,TGTGCCAGCAGCCCTTTAGCCGGGGTTGAGCAGTTCTTC
once,.,TRBJ2-3,TRBV2,12,CASSVGGPLQYF,TGTGCCAGCAGTGTCGGGGGGCCCTTGCAGTATTTT
.,.,TRBJ2-3,TRBV2,12,CASRLETDTQYF,TGTGCCAGCCGTTTAGAGACAGATACGCAGTATTTT
.,TRBD2,TRBJ2-5,TRBV19,16,CASSPPGLAGQETQYF,TGTGCCAGTAGTCCTCCGGGACTAGCGGGCCAAGAGACCCAGTACTTC
.,TRBD2,TRBJ2-2,TRBV5-1,16,CASSLGVAGATGELFF,TGCGCCAGCAGCTTAGGAGTAGCGGGAGCCACCGGGGAGCTGTTTTTT
.,TRBD2,TRBJ2-1,TRBV5-1,15,CASSLGSGSTNEQFF,TGCGCCAGCAGCTTGGGCAGCGGGAGCACCAATGAGCAGTTCTTC
.,TRBD1,TRBJ1-4,TRBV5-1,15,CASSLGGQTGEKLFF,TGCGCCAGCAGCTTGGGGGGACAGACGGGAGAAAAACTGTTTTTT
.,.,TRBJ1-1,TRBV5-1,14,CASSPPGPSTEAFF,TGCGCCAGCAGCCCCCCGGGGCCTTCTACTGAAGCTTTCTTT
.,.,TRBJ1-3,TRBV19,14,CARNFHHSGNTIYF,TGTGCCAGAAACTTCCATCACTCTGGAAACACCATATATTTT
few,.,TRBJ2-7,TRBV7-2,17,CASSPAQGPTKGYEQYF,TGTGCCAGCAGCCCCGCTCAGGGCCCCACAAAGGGCTACGAGCAGTACTTC
.,.,TRBJ2-7,TRBV5-1,15,CASSLGGAPSREQYF,TGCGCCAGCAGCTTGGGGGGTGCCCCCTCCCGCGAGCAGTACTTC
.,.,TRBJ1-5,TRBV11-3,18,CASSPRNSDRFVCQPQHF,TGTGCCAGCAGCCCTAGAAACAGTGATAGGTTTGTCTGTCAGCCCCAGCATTTT
.,TRBD2,TRBJ2-2,TRBV4-2,19,CASSQEDIGRAANTGELFF,TGTGCCAGCAGCCAAGAAGACATCGGGAGGGCTGCGAACACCGGGGAGCTGTTTTTT
.,.,TRBJ2-2,TRBV30,11,CASTGGEELFF,TGTGCCTCTACGGGCGGCGAAGAGCTGTTTTTT
.,.,TRBJ1-2,TRBV28,12,CASSIRQRGYTF,TGTGCCAGCAGTATTCGACAGCGCGGCTACACCTTC
.,.,TRBJ2-1,TRBV15,13,CATSVQGINEQFF,TGTGCCACCAGCGTCCAGGGGATTAATGAGCAGTTCTTC
.,.,TRBJ2-1,TRBV5-4,16,CASSPWVGATYNEQFF,TGTGCCAGCAGCCCATGGGTGGGGGCTACCTACAATGAGCAGTTCTTC
.,TRBD1,TRBJ1-3,TRBV28,12,CAAGTDGNTIYF,TGTGCCGCGGGGACAGATGGAAACACCATATATTTT
.,.,TRBJ1-5,TRBV19,15,CASRQGFASNQPQHF,TGTGCCAGTCGTCAGGGGTTCGCTAGCAATCAGCCCCAGCATTTT
.,TRBD2,TRBJ2-5,TRBV9,15,CASSVGSGVQETQYF,TGTGCCAGCAGCGTAGGGAGCGGGGTTCAAGAGACCCAGTACTTC